These 15 T cell receptor beta chains came from one sample sequenced in a study of OX40 agonist ivuxolimab in advanced cancers. TCRdb's copy holds only in-frame clones and misses some; the assay was immunoSEQ multiplex PCR. In the table there are about 78,000 clones, more than 80% of which are singletons. The sample here was CD4+ or CD8+ T cells sorted from blood, taken in a trial of the OX40 agonist ivuxolimab. Receptors were obtained from an adult with an advanced solid tumor such as melanoma, head and neck, liver or kidney cancer.

The CDR3 loop is CASNSGAGNEQFF. DNA for the CDR3: TGCGCCAGCAACTCGGGGGCGGGGAATGAGCAGTTCTTC. This rearrangement joins TRBV5-1 to TRBJ2-1; the D call may be TRBD1 or TRBD2 (6 bases each). The germline V gene encodes CDR1 SGHRS and CDR2 YFSETQ. CDR3 size: 13 residues. The V end was cut by 6 bases, the J end by 7 bases, with 14 bases between.

The chain employs TRBV5-4 and TRBJ2-1, with 7 nucleotides matching TRBD1. The junction had 9 bases not matched to a gene; V was cut back by 4 bases and J by 2 bases. The CDR3 is 16 residues long. From germline, CDR1 is SGHNT and CDR2 YYREEE (reference sequence). The CDR3, as DNA: TGTGCCAGCAGCCAACTTAGGACAGGCACCTACAATGAGCAGTTCTTC. It codes for CASSQLRTGTYNEQFF.

The rearrangement uses TRBV11-2 and TRBJ1-3; D not resolved. The CDR3 runs 13 residues. Between the trimmed V and J ends, which lost 2 bases and 11 bases, there was a span of 13 bases. Germline V lookup: CDR1 SGHAT, CDR2 FQNNGV. The CDR3 loop reads CASSLLVASAIYF. CDR3 coding DNA: TGTGCCAGCAGCTTATTGGTGGCCTCAGCCATATATTTT. The variable domain in full, with the rest retrieved from reference TRBV11-2 and TRBJ1-3, is EAGVAQSPRYKIIEKRQSVAFWCNPISGHATLYWYQQILGQGPKLLIQFQNNGVVDDSQLPKDRFSAERLKGVDSTLKIQPAKLEDSAVYLCASSLLVASAIYFGEGSWLTVV.

This sequence joins TRBV7-6 and TRBJ2-1, with 8 bases identical to TRBD2. J lost 8 bases, V lost 4 bases, and 13 bases had no gene match. Germline V gene sequence: CDR1 SGHVS, CDR2 FNYEAQ. This CDR3 has 16 amino acids. The CDR3 nucleotides are TGTGCCAGCAGCTCTTTAGCGGGGAGGACGTGGTATGAGCAGTTCTTC. Its protein is CASSSLAGRTWYEQFF.

V usage is TRBV10-3 and J usage is TRBJ2-1, with 11 bases matching TRBD2. CDR3 size: 14 residues. Germline-derived CDR1 and CDR2 are ENHRY and SYGVKD. The V gene end was trimmed by 5 bases and the J gene end by 4 bases; junction bases not matched to a gene: 1. The CDR3 nucleotides are TGTGCCATCAGTTGGACTAGCGGGTACAATGAGCAGTTCTTC. This encodes CAISWTSGYNEQFF.

This chain links TRBV9 with TRBJ2-5; the D is unclear. The CDR3 extends over 14 amino acids. In germline, CDR1 is SGDLS, CDR2 YYNGEE. The V gene lost 0 bases and the J gene lost 2 bases, with 8 bases spanning the gap. In nucleotides, the CDR3 is TGTGCCAGCAGCGTAGGGGTAGGGCAAGAGACCCAGTACTTC. Translating it yields CASSVGVGQETQYF.

This chain connects TRBV9 to TRBJ1-4; maybe TRBD1 (5 bases). The germline gives CDR1 SGDLS, CDR2 YYNGEE. Trimming took 0 bases from V and 6 from J, leaving 15 bases between them. The CDR3 contains 16 residues. CDR3 nucleotides: TGTGCCAGCAGCGTAGGGTTCGGGGACTTTCATGAAAAACTGTTTTTT. It translates to CASSVGFGDFHEKLFF.

The chain couples TRBV6-1 to TRBJ1-6, with D possibly being TRBD1 (5 bases). Germline assignment: CDR1 MNHNS and CDR2 SASEGT. The CDR3 is 15 residues long. V was pared by 0 bases and J by 4 bases, with 7 bases between. CDR3 protein: CASSEATAYNSPLHF. Here the CDR3 DNA reads TGTGCCAGCAGTGAAGCGACAGCGTATAATTCACCCCTCCACTTT.

V gene TRBV19 combines with J gene TRBJ2-1, with TRBD2 identical over 11 bases. This CDR3 has 16 amino acids. Looked up from germline, CDR1 is LNHDA and CDR2 is SQIVND (reference sequence). V lost 3 bases, J lost 7 bases, and 8 bases stayed unmatched. CDR3 coding DNA: TGTGCCAGTAGTATTAGCGGGGGGGCCCGCGGGAATGAGCAGTTCTTC. Its protein is CASSISGGARGNEQFF.

The V call is TRBV5-1, the J call TRBJ1-6; D is unclear. CDR1 is SGHRS, CDR2 YFSETQ, per germline. With 4 bases removed from V and 6 bases from J, the gap between germline ends came to 11 bases. This CDR3 has 14 residues. CDR3: CASSPAGTNSPLHF. CDR3 in DNA: TGCGCCAGCAGCCCGGCAGGCACTAATTCACCCCTCCACTTT.

The chain uses TRBV7-8 and TRBJ1-1, with D uncertain. CDR3 length: 11 residues. The V and J ends lost 2 bases and 6 bases respectively, with 4 bases between them. CDR1 and CDR2 (germline): SGHVS, FQNEAQ. The CDR3 loop reads CASSLLAEAFF. In DNA form, the CDR3 reads TGTGCCAGCAGCTTACTCGCTGAAGCTTTCTTT.

The genes are TRBV30 and TRBJ1-2; TRBD1 agrees at 7 bases. V was clipped by 5 bases and J by 4 bases; unmatched bases: 7. CDR1 is GTSNPN, CDR2 SVGIG, per germline (reference sequence). CDR3 length: 13 residues. The CDR3 bases are TGTGCCTGGCGACTGGGACAGAGCTATGGCTACACCTTC. Encoded protein: CAWRLGQSYGYTF.

This CDR3 reads CASRTASGGTEKLFF. As DNA, the CDR3 is TGTGCCAGCAGGACTGCTAGCGGGGGGACTGAAAAGCTGTTTTTT. The genes are TRBV28 and TRBJ2-2, with TRBD2 identical over 11 bases. With 6 bases clipped from V and 12 bases from J, the junction kept 12 bases outside the gene matches. The CDR3 has 15 residues. The germline CDR1 and CDR2 sequences are MDHEN and SYDVKM.

The chain joins TRBV7-7 to TRBJ2-1; D is possibly TRBD2 (6 bases). Trimming stripped 1 base from V and 8 bases from J, with 9 bases between. Germline loops: CDR1 SSHAT, CDR2 FNYEAQ (reference sequence). There are 13 residues in the CDR3. The CDR3 here is CASSLGSGDEQFF. In DNA form, the CDR3 reads TGTGCCAGCAGCTTAGGTAGCGGCGATGAGCAGTTCTTC. Full variable domain (outside the CDR3, taken from reference TRBV7-7 and TRBJ2-1): GAGVSQSPRYKVTKRGQDVTLRCDPISSHATLYWYQQALGQGPEFLTYFNYEAQPDKSGLPSDRFSAERPEGSISTLTIQRTEQRDSAMYRCASSLGSGDEQFFGPGTRLTVL.

The genes are TRBV5-1 and TRBJ2-5; 10 bases match TRBD2. The CDR3 consists of 15 residues. With V trimmed by 2 bases and J by 4 bases, 5 bases remained unmatched. From germline, CDR1 is SGHRS and CDR2 YFSETQ. Written as DNA, the CDR3 is TGCGCCAGCAGCTTATCCTCTAGCGGGAGAGAGACCCAGTACTTC. It is translated as CASSLSSSGRETQYF.